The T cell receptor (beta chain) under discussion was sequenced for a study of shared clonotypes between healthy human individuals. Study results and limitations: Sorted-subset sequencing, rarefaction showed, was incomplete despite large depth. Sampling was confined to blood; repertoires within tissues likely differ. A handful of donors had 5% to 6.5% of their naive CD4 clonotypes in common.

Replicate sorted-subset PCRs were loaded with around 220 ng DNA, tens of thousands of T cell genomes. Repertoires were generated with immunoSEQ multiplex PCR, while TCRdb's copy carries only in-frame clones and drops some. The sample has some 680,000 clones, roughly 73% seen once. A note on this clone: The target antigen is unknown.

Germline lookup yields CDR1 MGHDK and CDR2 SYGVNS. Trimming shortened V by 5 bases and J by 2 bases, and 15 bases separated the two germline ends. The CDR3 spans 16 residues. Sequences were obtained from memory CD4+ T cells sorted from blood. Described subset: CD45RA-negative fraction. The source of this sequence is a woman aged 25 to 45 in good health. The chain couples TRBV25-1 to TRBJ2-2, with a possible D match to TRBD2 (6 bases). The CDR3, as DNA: TGTGCCAGCAGTCCCATAAGTAGCGGTAACACCGGGGAGCTGTTTTTT. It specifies CASSPISSGNTGELFF.